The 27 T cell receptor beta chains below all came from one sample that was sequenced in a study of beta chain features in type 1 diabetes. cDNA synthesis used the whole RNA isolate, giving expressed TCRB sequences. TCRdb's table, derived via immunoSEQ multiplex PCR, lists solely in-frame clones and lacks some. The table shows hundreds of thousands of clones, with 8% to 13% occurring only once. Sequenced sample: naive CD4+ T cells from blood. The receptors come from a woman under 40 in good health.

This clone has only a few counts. The CDR3 bases are TGTGCCAGCAGCCAAGATAACAGGCTTGATAGCAATCAGCCCCAGCATTTT. This encodes CASSQDNRLDSNQPQHF. The gene calls are TRBV4-2 and TRBJ1-5; D is possibly TRBD1 (5 bases). Trimming stripped 0 bases from V and 0 bases from J, with 12 bases between. The germline CDR1 and CDR2 sequences are LGHNA and YNFKEQ. CDR3 length equals 17 residues.

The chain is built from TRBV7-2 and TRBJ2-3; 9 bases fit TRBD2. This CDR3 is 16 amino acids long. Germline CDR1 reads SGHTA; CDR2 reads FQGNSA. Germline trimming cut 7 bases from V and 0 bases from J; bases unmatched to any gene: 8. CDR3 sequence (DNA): TGTGCCAGCACTCTGATAGCGGGAGTTAGCACAGATACGCAGTATTTT. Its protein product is CASTLIAGVSTDTQYF.

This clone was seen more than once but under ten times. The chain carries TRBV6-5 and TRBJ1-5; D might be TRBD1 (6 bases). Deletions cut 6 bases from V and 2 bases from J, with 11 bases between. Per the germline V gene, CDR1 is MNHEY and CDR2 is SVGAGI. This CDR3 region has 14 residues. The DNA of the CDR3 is TGTGCCAGCAGACGACAGGATGGCAATCAGCCCCAGCATTTT. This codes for CASRRQDGNQPQHF.

In DNA form, the CDR3 reads TGTGCCAGCAGCCACGCCGGGACAGGGAGTGGAAACACCATATATTTT. As protein: CASSHAGTGSGNTIYF. This chain uses TRBV4-2 with TRBJ1-3, with 9 bases fitting TRBD1. V shed 3 bases, J shed 3 bases, and the junction held 6 bases outside the gene matches. CDR1 is LGHNA, CDR2 YNFKEQ, per germline. This CDR3 is 16 amino acids long.

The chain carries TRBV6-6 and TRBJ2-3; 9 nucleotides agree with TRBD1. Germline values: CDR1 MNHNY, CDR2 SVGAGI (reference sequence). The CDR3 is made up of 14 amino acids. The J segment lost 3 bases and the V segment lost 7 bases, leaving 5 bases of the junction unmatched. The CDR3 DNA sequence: TGTGCCAGCACTAGGGGACAGGGTACAGATACGCAGTATTTT. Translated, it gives CASTRGQGTDTQYF.

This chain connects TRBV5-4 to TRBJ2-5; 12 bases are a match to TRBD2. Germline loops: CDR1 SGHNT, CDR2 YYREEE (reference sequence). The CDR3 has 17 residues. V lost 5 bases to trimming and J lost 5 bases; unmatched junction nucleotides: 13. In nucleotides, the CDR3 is TGTGCCAGCAGGTCCTTGACTAGCGGGAGATTGGAGGAGACCCAGTACTTC. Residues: CASRSLTSGRLEETQYF.

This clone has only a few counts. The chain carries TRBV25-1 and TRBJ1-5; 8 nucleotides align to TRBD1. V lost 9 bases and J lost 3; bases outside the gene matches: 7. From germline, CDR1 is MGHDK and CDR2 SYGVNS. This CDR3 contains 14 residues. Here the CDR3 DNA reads TGTGCCAGGTATGGACAGGGAAACAATCAGCCCCAGCATTTT. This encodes CARYGQGNNQPQHF.

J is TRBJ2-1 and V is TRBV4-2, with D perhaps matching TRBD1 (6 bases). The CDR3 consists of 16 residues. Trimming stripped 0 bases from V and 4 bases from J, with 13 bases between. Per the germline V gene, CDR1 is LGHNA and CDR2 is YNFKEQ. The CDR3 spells CASSQDKGDTYNEQFF. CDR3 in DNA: TGTGCCAGCAGCCAAGATAAGGGGGACACTTACAATGAGCAGTTCTTC.

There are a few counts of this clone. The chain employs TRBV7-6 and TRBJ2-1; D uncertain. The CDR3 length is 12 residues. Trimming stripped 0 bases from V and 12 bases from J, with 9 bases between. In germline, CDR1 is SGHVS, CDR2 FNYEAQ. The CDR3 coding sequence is TGTGCCAGCAGCTTAGCCGCCACGGGGCAGTTCTTC. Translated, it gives CASSLAATGQFF.

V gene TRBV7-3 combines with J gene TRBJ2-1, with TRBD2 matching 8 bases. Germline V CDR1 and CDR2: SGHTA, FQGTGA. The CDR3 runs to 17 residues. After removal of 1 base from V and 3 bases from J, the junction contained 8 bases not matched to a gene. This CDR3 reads CASSLIGGRYSYNEQFF. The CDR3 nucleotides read TGTGCCAGCAGCTTAATCGGCGGGAGGTACAGCTACAATGAGCAGTTCTTC.

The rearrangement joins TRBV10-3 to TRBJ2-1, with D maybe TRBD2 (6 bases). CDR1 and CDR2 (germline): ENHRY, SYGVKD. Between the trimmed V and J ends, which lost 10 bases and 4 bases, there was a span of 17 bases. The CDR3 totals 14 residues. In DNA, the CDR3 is TGTGCCAGCTTAGCGGCACCAACTTACAATGAGCAGTTCTTC. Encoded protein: CASLAAPTYNEQFF.

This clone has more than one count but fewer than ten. CDR3: CSVAPLAGEYEQYF. CDR3 DNA sequence: TGCAGCGTTGCCCCACTAGCGGGAGAGTACGAGCAGTACTTC. V is TRBV29-1 and J is TRBJ2-7; the match to TRBD2 covers 11 bases. The germline V gene has CDR1 SQVTM and CDR2 ANQGSEA. The CDR3 consists of 14 residues. V was pared by 4 bases and J by 4 bases, with 6 bases of the junction left unmatched.

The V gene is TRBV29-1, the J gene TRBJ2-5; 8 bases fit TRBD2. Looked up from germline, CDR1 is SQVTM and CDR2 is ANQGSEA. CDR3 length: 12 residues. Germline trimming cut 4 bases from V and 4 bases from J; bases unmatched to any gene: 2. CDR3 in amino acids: CSVAREGETQYF. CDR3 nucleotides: TGCAGCGTTGCTCGGGAGGGAGAGACCCAGTACTTC.

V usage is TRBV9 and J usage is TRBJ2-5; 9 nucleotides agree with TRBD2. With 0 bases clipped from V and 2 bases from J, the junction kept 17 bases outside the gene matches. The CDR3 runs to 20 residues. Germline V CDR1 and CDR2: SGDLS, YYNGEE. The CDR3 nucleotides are TGTGCCAGCAGCGTAGCTGTGACTAGCGGCTTGTTATCGCCACAAGAGACCCAGTACTTC. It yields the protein CASSVAVTSGLLSPQETQYF.

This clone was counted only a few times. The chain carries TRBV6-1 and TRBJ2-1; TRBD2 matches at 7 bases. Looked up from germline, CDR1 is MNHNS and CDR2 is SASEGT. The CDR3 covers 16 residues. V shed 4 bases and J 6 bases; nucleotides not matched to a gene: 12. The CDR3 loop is CASSGGRAGASNEQFF. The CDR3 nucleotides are TGTGCCAGCAGTGGGGGTCGGGCGGGAGCAAGCAATGAGCAGTTCTTC.

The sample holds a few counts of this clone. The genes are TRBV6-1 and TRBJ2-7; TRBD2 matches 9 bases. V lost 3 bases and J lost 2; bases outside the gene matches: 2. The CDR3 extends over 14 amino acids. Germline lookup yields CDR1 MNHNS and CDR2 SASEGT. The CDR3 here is CASSETSGPYEQYF. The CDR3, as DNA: TGTGCCAGCAGTGAGACTAGCGGTCCCTACGAGCAGTACTTC.

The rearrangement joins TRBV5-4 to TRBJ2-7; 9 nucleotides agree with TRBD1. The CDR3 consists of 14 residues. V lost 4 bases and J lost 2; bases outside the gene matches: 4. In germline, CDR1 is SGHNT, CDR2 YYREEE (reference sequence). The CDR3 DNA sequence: TGTGCCAGCAGCCCGACAGGGGGAACCTACGAGCAGTACTTC. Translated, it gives CASSPTGGTYEQYF.

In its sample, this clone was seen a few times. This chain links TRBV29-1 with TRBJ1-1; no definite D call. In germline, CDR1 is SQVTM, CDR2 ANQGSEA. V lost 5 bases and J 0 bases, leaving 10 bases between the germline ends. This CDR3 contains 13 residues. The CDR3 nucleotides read TGCAGCGTTCACTGGAGTATGAACACTGAAGCTTTCTTT. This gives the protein CSVHWSMNTEAFF.

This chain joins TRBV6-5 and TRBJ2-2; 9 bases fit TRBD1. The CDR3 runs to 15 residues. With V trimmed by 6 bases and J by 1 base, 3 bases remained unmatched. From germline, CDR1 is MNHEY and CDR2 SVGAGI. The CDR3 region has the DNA TGTGCCAGCAGAGGACAGGGGAGGAACACCGGGGAGCTGTTTTTT. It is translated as CASRGQGRNTGELFF.

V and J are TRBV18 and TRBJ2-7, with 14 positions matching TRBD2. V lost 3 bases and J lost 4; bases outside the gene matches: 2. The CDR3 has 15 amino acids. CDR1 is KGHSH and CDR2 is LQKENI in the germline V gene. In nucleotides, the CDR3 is TGTGCCAGCTCACCGTGGACTAGCGGGGGGTACGAGCAGTACTTC. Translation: CASSPWTSGGYEQYF. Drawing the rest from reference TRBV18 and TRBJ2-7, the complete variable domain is NAGVMQNPRHLVRRRGQEARLRCSPMKGHSHVYWYRQLPEEGLKFMVYLQKENIIDESGMPKERFSAEFPKEGPSILRIQQVVRGDSAAYFCASSPWTSGGYEQYFGPGTRLTVT.

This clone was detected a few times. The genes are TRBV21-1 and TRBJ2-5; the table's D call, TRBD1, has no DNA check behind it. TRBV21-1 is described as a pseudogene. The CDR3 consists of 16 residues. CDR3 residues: CASSNLQGAMQETQYF. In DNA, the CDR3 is TGTGCCAGCAGCAACTTACAGGGGGCGATGCAAGAGACCCAGTACTTC.

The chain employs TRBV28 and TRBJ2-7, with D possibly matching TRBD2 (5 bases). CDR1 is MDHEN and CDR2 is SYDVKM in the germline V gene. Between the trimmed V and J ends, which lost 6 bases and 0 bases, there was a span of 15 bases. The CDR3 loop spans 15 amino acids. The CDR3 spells CASSPRTLSSYEQYF. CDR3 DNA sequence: TGTGCCAGCAGCCCTCGGACTCTGAGCTCCTACGAGCAGTACTTC.

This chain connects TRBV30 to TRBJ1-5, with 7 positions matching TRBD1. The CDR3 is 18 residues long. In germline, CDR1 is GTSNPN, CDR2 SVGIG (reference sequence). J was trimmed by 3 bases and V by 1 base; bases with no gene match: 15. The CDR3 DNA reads TGTGCCTGGAGTGGCCTAGGGGACAGATACTCCTACAATCAGCCCCAGCATTTT. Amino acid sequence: CAWSGLGDRYSYNQPQHF.

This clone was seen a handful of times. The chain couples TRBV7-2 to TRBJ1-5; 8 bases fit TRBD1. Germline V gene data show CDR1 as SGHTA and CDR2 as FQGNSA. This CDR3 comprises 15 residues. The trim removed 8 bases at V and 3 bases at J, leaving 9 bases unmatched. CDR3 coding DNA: TGTGCCAGCGGGCTGACAGGGGTTGACAATCAGCCCCAGCATTTT. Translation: CASGLTGVDNQPQHF.

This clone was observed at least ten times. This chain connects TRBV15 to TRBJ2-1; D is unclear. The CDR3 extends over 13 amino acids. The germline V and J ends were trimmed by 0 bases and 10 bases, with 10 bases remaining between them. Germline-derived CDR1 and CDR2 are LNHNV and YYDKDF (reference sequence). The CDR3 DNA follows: TGTGCCACCAGCAGAGATTCTAGGCGGGAGCAGTTCTTC. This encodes CATSRDSRREQFF.

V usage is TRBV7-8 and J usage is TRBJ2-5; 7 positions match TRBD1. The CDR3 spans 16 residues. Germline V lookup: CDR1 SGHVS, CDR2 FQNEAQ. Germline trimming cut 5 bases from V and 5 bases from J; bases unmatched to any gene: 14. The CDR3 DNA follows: TGTGCCAGCAGCAAAGAGGGGCACAGGGGAGCGGAGACCCAGTACTTC. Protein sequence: CASSKEGHRGAETQYF.

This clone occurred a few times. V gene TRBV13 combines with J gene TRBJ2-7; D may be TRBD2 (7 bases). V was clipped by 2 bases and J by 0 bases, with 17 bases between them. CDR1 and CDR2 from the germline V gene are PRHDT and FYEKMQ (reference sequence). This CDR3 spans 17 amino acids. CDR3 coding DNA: TGTGCCAGCAGCTTAAGGGGGGGGCGGGCCAGCTCCTACGAGCAGTACTTC. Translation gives CASSLRGGRASSYEQYF. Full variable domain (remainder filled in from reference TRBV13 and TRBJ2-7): AAGVIQSPRHLIKEKRETATLKCYPIPRHDTVYWYQQGPGQDPQFLISFYEKMQSDKGSIPDRFSAQQFSDYHSELNMSSLELGDSALYFCASSLRGGRASSYEQYFGPGTRLTVT.